Listed below are T cell receptor beta chains from one sample, sequenced in a study of blood T cell repertoires in COVID-19. Some clones are missing from TCRdb's copy, which holds only in-frame ones; the method was immunoSEQ multiplex PCR. The table records 50,000 to 65,000 clones, around 93% of them present only once. Input material: peripheral blood. Receptor source: a man aged 50 to 59 with acute or convalescent COVID-19. Each CDR3 is given with its conserved first and last residue. A D gene is named only where the DNA matches it firmly. Not every row has a clone size; where given, it reads once, few, many or a size class.

d_call	v_call	clone_size	j_call	cdr3_aa	cdr3_nt
TRBD1	TRBV5-4	NA	TRBJ1-1	CASSSGTGMNTEAFF	TGTGCCAGCAGCTCGGGGACAGGGATGAACACTGAAGCTTTCTTT
NA	TRBV29-1	once	TRBJ1-5	CSVVFGVGGQPQHF	TGCAGCGTTGTTTTCGGCGTGGGGGGTCAGCCCCAGCATTTT
TRBD1	TRBV14	NA	TRBJ1-6	CASSQTGGLLNSPLHF	TGTGCCAGCAGCCAAACAGGGGGCCTACTCAATTCACCCCTCCACTTT
NA	TRBV6-5	NA	TRBJ1-6	CASQTGSDSPLHF	TGTGCCAGCCAAACAGGATCGGATTCACCCCTCCACTTT
NA	TRBV5-5	NA	TRBJ2-1	CASSLATVPRNEQFF	TGTGCCAGCAGTCTGGCGACAGTCCCCCGCAATGAGCAGTTCTTC
NA	TRBV5-1	NA	TRBJ1-1	CASSPGQTANTEAFF	TGCGCCAGCAGCCCGGGACAAACAGCTAACACTGAAGCTTTCTTT
TRBD2	TRBV6-2/TRBV6-3	once	TRBJ2-3	CASSYVRLAGVTQYF	TGTGCCAGCAGTTACGTTCGACTAGCGGGTGTGACGCAGTATTTT
TRBD1	TRBV27	NA	TRBJ1-2	CASSLNGRGLNYGYTF	TGTGCCAGCAGTTTAAATGGCAGGGGGTTAAACTATGGCTACACCTTC
TRBD2	TRBV3-1/TRBV3-2	NA	TRBJ2-1	CASSLRGGSYNEQFF	TGTGCCAGCAGCCTGCGGGGGGGCTCCTACAATGAGCAGTTCTTC
NA	TRBV5-6	NA	TRBJ1-2	CASGQGINYGYTF	TGTGCCAGCGGGCAGGGAATAAACTATGGCTACACCTTC
NA	TRBV18	NA	TRBJ1-1	CASSPQEGSRIEAFF	TGTGCCAGCTCACCACAGGAAGGCAGCAGGATTGAAGCTTTCTTT
NA	TRBV12-5	NA	TRBJ2-5	CASGSNWGPETQYF	TGTGCTAGTGGTTCCAACTGGGGGCCAGAGACCCAGTACTTC
TRBD1	TRBV5-1	once	TRBJ2-1	CASSSGQEYNEQFF	TGCGCCAGCAGCTCGGGACAGGAGTACAATGAGCAGTTCTTC
TRBD1	TRBV6-1	NA	TRBJ2-7	CASSEMTGGVDEQYF	TGTGCCAGCAGTGAGATGACAGGGGGCGTCGACGAGCAGTACTTC
NA	TRBV29-1	once	TRBJ1-1	CSVGGPDQRSEAFF	TGCAGCGTTGGGGGTCCGGACCAGCGGAGTGAAGCTTTCTTT
NA	TRBV6-5	NA	TRBJ1-1	CASSYEGYTEAFF	TGTGCCAGCAGTTATGAGGGATACACTGAAGCTTTCTTT
TRBD1	TRBV24-1	NA	TRBJ2-2	CATGRTGANTGELFF	TGTGCCACCGGAAGGACAGGGGCAAACACCGGGGAGCTGTTTTTT
NA	TRBV18	few	TRBJ2-5	CASSPGDRGETQYF	TGTGCCAGCTCACCAGGGGATAGGGGAGAGACCCAGTACTTC
NA	TRBV11-2	NA	TRBJ2-7	CASSLGYGGPYEQYF	TGTGCCAGCAGCTTAGGCTACGGTGGGCCCTACGAGCAGTACTTC
NA	TRBV5-4	NA	TRBJ1-5	CASSLNWEKTGHNQPQHF	TGTGCCAGCAGCTTGAATTGGGAAAAGACAGGACACAATCAGCCCCAGCATTTT
NA	TRBV2	NA	TRBJ2-1	CASKVSGGPYNEQFF	TGTGCCAGCAAGGTTTCGGGCGGGCCTTACAATGAGCAGTTCTTC
NA	TRBV12-3/TRBV12-4	NA	TRBJ2-7	CASTHGGYEQYF	TGTGCCAGCACCCATGGGGGGTACGAGCAGTACTTC
NA	TRBV6-5	few	TRBJ1-1	CASRGGTEAFF	TGTGCCAGCCGGGGGGGTACTGAAGCTTTCTTT
TRBD1	TRBV25-1	NA	TRBJ1-1	CASSGYRGDTEAFF	TGTGCCAGCAGTGGATACAGGGGTGACACTGAAGCTTTCTTT
NA	TRBV5-1	once	TRBJ2-7	CASSLDGYEQYF	TGCGCCAGCAGCCTGGACGGCTACGAGCAGTACTTC
NA	TRBV7-9	NA	TRBJ1-2	CASRRDTGHSYGYTF	TGTGCCAGCAGGAGAGATACGGGACATAGCTATGGCTACACCTTC
NA	TRBV3-1/TRBV3-2	NA	TRBJ2-2	CASSQVPPGPRNTGELFF	TGTGCCAGCAGCCAAGTCCCCCCAGGGCCGCGAAACACCGGGGAGCTGTTTTTT
NA	TRBV5-6	NA	TRBJ1-2	CASSLGRWNYGYTF	TGTGCCAGCAGCTTGGGGAGGTGGAACTATGGCTACACCTTC
NA	TRBV12-3/TRBV12-4	NA	TRBJ2-5	CASRTRQQETQYF	TGTGCCAGCAGAACTAGGCAACAAGAGACCCAGTACTTC
TRBD1	TRBV13	NA	TRBJ1-2	CASSLGVGTGNGYTF	TGTGCCAGCAGCTTAGGAGTTGGGACAGGGAATGGCTACACCTTC
NA	TRBV29-1	NA	TRBJ1-2	CSVSDDISYGYTF	TGCAGCGTTAGTGACGACATATCCTATGGCTACACCTTC
TRBD1	TRBV6-4	NA	TRBJ1-6	CASSEGQYNSPLHF	TGTGCCAGCAGTGAGGGACAGTATAATTCACCCCTCCACTTT
NA	TRBV6-5	few	TRBJ2-5	CASSYSRGGTQYF	TGTGCCAGCAGTTACTCGCGCGGCGGGACCCAGTACTTC
NA	TRBV24-1	NA	TRBJ1-3	CATSDQDSHSGNTIYF	TGTGCCACCAGTGATCAGGACAGCCACTCTGGAAACACCATATATTTT
NA	TRBV9	NA	TRBJ2-3	CASGLGGPTDTQYF	TGTGCCTCCGGACTAGGGGGTCCCACAGATACGCAGTATTTT
TRBD1	TRBV12-5	NA	TRBJ2-2	CASGLRQGSTGELFF	TGTGCTAGTGGTTTAAGACAGGGAAGTACCGGGGAGCTGTTTTTT
NA	TRBV5-5	NA	TRBJ1-2	CASSFGVEEYGYTF	TGTGCCAGCAGCTTTGGGGTGGAGGAGTATGGCTACACCTTC
TRBD1	TRBV24-1	once	TRBJ2-2	CATSDRSAGTGQSGELFF	TGTGCCACCAGTGACCGTTCTGCCGGGACAGGGCAGTCCGGGGAGCTGTTTTTT
TRBD1	TRBV9	medium-sized	TRBJ1-2	CASSGRTGGRGYTF	TGTGCCAGCAGCGGGAGGACAGGGGGCCGGGGCTACACCTTC
NA	TRBV12-5	NA	TRBJ2-3	CASGLAPTGPDTQYF	TGTGCTAGTGGTTTGGCCCCAACAGGGCCAGATACGCAGTATTTT
NA	TRBV11-2	once	TRBJ2-2	CASSLGGYRALNTGELFF	TGTGCCAGCAGCTTAGGAGGCTATCGAGCCTTGAACACCGGGGAGCTGTTTTTT
NA	TRBV27	NA	TRBJ1-1	CASSLIGVNTEAFF	TGTGCCAGCAGTTTAATAGGGGTTAACACTGAAGCTTTCTTT
NA	TRBV21-1	NA	TRBJ2-2	CASSKWQYTGELFF	TGTGCCAGCAGCAAGTGGCAATACACCGGGGAGCTGTTTTTT
TRBD2	TRBV3-1/TRBV3-2	NA	TRBJ2-2	CASSQDTSGTLANTGELFF	TGTGCCAGCAGCCAAGATACTAGCGGGACGCTAGCGAACACCGGGGAGCTGTTTTTT
NA	TRBV2	NA	TRBJ1-5	CASSHITGLTGQPQHF	TGTGCCAGCAGTCACATAACAGGGTTAACCGGACAGCCCCAGCATTTT
NA	TRBV21-1	NA	TRBJ2-1	CASSPRDISYNEQFF	TGTGCCAGCAGCCCTCGGGACATATCCTACAATGAGCAGTTCTTC